This TCR beta chain appears in the sequencing data of a study of spatial heterogeneity in lung cancer. Study information: First recurrence came after a median of about 55 weeks, and some of the blood samples were collected at disease recurrence. There were, on average, more than 8.5 raw-read appearances for each unique TCR and UMI combination.

The V end lost 4 bases, the J end lost 7 bases, and 11 bases lay between the germline ends. This CDR3 spans 12 amino acids. CDR1 SGDLS and CDR2 YYNGEE come from the germline V gene. There are many counts of this clonotype. Its antigen is undetermined. This beta chain is an off-target read within a library intended for alpha chains, so its frequency means little. General observations from the study: Tumor TCRs that were ubiquitous and expanded showed up in blood more at resection than follow-up.

Time point of the sample: blood taken at disease recurrence. From tumor, nontumor lung or frozen PBMC, whole RNA was taken unsorted for sequencing. A unique molecular identifier was carried by every single TCR cDNA molecule. TCRdb passed the 5' RACE reads through MiXCR, listing each CDR3 protein once. The sample carries approximately 10,000 distinct CDR3 sequences, approximately 3.9% recorded once. This sequence was found in a female donor with early-stage non-small cell lung cancer. The chain links TRBV9 to TRBJ1-1, with TRBD1 as a possible D gene (5 bases). The specimen comprised PBMCs, sampled at recurrence. The CDR3 reads CASSPGQFEAFF. The CDR3 DNA sequence: TGTGCCAGCAGCCCCGGACAATTTGAAGCTTTCTTT.